This T cell receptor (beta chain) stems from a study of T cell responses to AZD1222 COVID-19 vaccine. Findings of the study overall: Donors skewed white British and female; clonal diversity was possibly underestimated. Across the whole spike, CD4 TCRs peaked at regions 160-218 and 743-854. Following two doses of AZD1222, Spike-specific TCR breadth and depth rose. Variant regions that are unmutated are reportedly the target of nearly half of spike-specific TCRs.

Measured with immunoSEQ multiplex PCR; TCRdb has only the in-frame clones, and not every one. The sample has about 150,000 clones, about 93% seen once. This clone was seen a single time. Its target is unknown. This CDR3 has 15 residues. The germline V gene encodes CDR1 SGHRS and CDR2 YFSETQ. V lost 4 bases and J 0 bases, leaving 14 bases between the germline ends. V gene TRBV5-1 combines with J gene TRBJ2-7, with D tentatively TRBD2 (6 bases). Specimen: peripheral blood, collected on day 0 of AZD1222 vaccination. The sequence derives from an adult in good health. In nucleotides, the CDR3 is TGCGCCAGCAGCACGGAGGGACCCGCCTCCTACGAGCAGTACTTC. Its translation: CASSTEGPASYEQYF.